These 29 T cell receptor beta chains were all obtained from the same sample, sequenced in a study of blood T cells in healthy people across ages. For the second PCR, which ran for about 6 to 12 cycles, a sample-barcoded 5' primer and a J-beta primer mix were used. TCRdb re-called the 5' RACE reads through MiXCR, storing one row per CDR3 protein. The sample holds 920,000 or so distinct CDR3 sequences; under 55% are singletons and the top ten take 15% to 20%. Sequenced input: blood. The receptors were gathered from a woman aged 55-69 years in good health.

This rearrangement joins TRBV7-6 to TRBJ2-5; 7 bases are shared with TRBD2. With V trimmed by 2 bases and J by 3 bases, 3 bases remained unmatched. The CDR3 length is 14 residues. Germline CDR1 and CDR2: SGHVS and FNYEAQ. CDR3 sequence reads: CASSLWTREETQYF. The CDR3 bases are TGTGCCAGCAGCTTATGGACTAGAGAAGAGACCCAGTACTTC.

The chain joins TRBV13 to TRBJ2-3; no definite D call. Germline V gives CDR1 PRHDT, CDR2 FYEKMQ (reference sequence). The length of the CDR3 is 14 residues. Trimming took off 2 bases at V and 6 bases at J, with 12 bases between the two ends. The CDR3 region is CASSLRPESDTQYF. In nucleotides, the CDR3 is TGTGCCAGCAGCTTAAGGCCCGAGTCTGATACGCAGTATTTT. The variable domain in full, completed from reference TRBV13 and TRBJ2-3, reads AAGVIQSPRHLIKEKRETATLKCYPIPRHDTVYWYQQGPGQDPQFLISFYEKMQSDKGSIPDRFSAQQFSDYHSELNMSSLELGDSALYFCASSLRPESDTQYFGPGTRLTVL.

CDR3 sequence (DNA): TGTGCCACCGCGGACCGGACTAGCACAGATACGCAGTATTTT. This gives the protein CATADRTSTDTQYF. V gene TRBV6-2 or TRBV6-3 combines with J gene TRBJ2-3, with D possibly matching TRBD2 (5 bases). CDR1 is MNHEY, CDR2 SVGEGT, per germline. There are 14 residues in the CDR3. V lost 10 bases and J lost 0, with 14 bases in between.

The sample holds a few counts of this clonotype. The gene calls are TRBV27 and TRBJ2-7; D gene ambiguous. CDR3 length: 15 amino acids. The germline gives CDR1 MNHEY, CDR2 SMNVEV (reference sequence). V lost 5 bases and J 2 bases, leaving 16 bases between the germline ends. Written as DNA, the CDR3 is TGTGCCAGCAGTCGGAGCGACCGTGCCACCTACGAGCAGTACTTC. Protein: CASSRSDRATYEQYF.

CDR3 sequence: CASNLAGENEQFF. In nucleotides, the CDR3 is TGTGCCAGCAACCTAGCGGGGGAGAATGAGCAGTTCTTC. The chain has TRBV3-1 and TRBJ2-1, with 10 bases fitting TRBD2. Looked up from germline, CDR1 is LGHDT and CDR2 is YNNKEL (reference sequence). V gave up 7 bases and J gave up 7 bases; unmatched junction bases: 4. The CDR3 contains 13 residues.

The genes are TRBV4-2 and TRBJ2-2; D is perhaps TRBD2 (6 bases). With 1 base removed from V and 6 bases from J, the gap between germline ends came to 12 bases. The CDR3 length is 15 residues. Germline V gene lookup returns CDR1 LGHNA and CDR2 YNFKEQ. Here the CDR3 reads CASSQVRERAGELFF. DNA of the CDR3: TGTGCCAGCAGCCAAGTACGGGAGAGGGCCGGGGAGCTGTTTTTT.

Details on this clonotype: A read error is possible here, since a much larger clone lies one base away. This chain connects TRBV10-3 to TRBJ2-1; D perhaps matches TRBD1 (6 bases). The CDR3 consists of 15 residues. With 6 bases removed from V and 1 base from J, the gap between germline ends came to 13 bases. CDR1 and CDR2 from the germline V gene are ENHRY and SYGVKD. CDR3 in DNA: TGTGCCATCAGGGCCGGCAGGGGATCCTACAATGAGCAGTTCTTC. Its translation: CAIRAGRGSYNEQFF.

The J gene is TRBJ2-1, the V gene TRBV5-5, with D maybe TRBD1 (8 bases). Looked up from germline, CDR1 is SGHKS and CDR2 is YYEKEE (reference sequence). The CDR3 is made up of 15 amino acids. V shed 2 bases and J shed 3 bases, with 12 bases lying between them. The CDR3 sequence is CASSFTGGGYNEQFF. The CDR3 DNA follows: TGTGCCAGCAGCTTTACAGGGGGGGGCTACAATGAGCAGTTCTTC.

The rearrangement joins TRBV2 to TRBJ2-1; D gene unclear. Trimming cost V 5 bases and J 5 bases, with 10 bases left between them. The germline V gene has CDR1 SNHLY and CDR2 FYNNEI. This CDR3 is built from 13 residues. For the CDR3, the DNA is TGTGCCAGCAGTTCGGACCTTGACAATGAGCAGTTCTTC. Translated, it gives CASSSDLDNEQFF.

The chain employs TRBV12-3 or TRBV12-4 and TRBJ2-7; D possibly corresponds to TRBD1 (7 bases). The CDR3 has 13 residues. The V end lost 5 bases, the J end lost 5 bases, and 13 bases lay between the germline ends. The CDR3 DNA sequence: TGTGCCAGCAGTGTGGCAGGGGGGAACGAGCAGTACTTC. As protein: CASSVAGGNEQYF.

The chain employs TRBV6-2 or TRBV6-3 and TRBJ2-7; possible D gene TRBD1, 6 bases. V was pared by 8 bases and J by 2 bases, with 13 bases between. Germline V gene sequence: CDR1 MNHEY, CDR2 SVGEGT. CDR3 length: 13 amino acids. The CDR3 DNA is TGTGCCAGCGTGGACAGCCGGCCCTACGAGCAGTACTTC. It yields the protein CASVDSRPYEQYF.

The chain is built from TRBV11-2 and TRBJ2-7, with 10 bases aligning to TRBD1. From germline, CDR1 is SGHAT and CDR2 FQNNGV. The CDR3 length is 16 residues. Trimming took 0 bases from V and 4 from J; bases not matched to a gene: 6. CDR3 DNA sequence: TGTGCCAGCAGCTTAGATTTACGGACAGGGGGTTACGAGCAGTACTTC. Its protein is CASSLDLRTGGYEQYF.

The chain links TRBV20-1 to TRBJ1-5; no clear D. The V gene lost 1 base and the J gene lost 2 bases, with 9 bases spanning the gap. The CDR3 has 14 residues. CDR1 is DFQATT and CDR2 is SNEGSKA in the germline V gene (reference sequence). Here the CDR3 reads CSARVPRGNQPQHF. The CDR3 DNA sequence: TGCAGTGCTAGAGTCCCCCGTGGCAATCAGCCCCAGCATTTT.

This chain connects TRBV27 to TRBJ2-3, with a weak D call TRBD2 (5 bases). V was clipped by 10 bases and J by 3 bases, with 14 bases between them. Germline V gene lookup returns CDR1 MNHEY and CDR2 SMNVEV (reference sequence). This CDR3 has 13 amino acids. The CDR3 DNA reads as TGTGCCATCGGACTCCGACCAACAGATACGCAGTATTTT. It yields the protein CAIGLRPTDTQYF.

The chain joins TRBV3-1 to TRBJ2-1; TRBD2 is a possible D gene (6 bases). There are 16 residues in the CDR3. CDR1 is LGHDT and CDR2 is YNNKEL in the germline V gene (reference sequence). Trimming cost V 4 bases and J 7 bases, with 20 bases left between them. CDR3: CASSPLTGAPGNEQFF. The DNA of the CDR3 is TGTGCCAGCAGCCCGCTAACGGGAGCCCCAGGAAATGAGCAGTTCTTC.

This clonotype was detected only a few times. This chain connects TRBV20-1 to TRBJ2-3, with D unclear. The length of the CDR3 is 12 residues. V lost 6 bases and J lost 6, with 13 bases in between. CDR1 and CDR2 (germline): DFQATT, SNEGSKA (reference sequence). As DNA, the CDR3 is TGCAGTGCCACGCTCCCCTTGGATACGCAGTATTTT. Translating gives CSATLPLDTQYF.

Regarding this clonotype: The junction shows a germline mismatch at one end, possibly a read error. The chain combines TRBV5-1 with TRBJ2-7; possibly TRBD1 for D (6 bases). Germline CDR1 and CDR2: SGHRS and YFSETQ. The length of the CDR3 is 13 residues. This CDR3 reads CASHWDTAYKQYF. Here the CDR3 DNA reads TGCGCCAGCCACTGGGACACCGCCTACAAGCAGTACTTC.

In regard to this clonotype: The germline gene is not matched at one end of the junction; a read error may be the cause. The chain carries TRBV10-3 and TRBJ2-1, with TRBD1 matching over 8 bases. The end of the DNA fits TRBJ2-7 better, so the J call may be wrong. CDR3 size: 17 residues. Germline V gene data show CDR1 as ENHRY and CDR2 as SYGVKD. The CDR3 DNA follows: TGTGCCATCAGTGAGCCGGTACCCGGACAGGGCTCCGACGAGCAGTACTTC. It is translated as CAISEPVPGQGSDEQYF.

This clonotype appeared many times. The CDR3: CSARYFDNEQFF. The CDR3 DNA is TGCAGTGCCCGGTATTTCGACAATGAGCAGTTCTTC. The chain recombines TRBV20-1 with TRBJ2-1; D is unclear. Germline-derived CDR1 and CDR2 are DFQATT and SNEGSKA (reference sequence). This CDR3 is built from 12 residues. V dropped 6 bases and J dropped 5 bases, with 11 bases sitting between them.

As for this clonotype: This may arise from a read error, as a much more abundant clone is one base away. In DNA, the CDR3 is TGCGCCAACAGCCCTGACGGAACGGATACGCAGTATTTT. Protein sequence: CANSPDGTDTQYF. The J gene is TRBJ2-3, the V gene TRBV4-1; D uncertain. Germline values: CDR1 MGHRA, CDR2 YSYEKL. This CDR3 has 13 amino acids.

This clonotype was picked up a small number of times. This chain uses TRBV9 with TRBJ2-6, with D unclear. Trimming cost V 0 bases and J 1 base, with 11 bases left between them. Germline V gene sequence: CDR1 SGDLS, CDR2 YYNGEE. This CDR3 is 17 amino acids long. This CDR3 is CASSVAASLSGANVLTF. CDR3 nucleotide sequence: TGTGCCAGCAGCGTAGCGGCATCCTTATCTGGGGCCAACGTCCTGACTTTC.

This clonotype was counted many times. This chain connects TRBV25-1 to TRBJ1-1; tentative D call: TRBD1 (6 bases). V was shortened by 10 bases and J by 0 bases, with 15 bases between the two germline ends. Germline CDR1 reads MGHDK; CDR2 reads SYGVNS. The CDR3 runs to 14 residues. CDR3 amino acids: CATGLTGLNTEAFF. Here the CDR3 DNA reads TGTGCCACCGGCCTTACAGGGTTGAACACTGAAGCTTTCTTT.

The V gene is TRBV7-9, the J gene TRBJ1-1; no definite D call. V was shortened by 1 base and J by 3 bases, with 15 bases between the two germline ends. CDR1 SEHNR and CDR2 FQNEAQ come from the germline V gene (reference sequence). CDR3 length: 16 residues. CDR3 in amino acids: CASSLGWRSGDTEAFF. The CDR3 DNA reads TGTGCCAGCAGCTTAGGGTGGCGAAGTGGGGACACTGAAGCTTTCTTT. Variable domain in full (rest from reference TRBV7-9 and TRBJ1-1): DTGVSQNPRHKITKRGQNVTFRCDPISEHNRLYWYRQTLGQGPEFLTYFQNEAQLEKSRLLSDRFSAERPKGSFSTLEIQRTEQGDSAMYLCASSLGWRSGDTEAFFGQGTRLTVV.

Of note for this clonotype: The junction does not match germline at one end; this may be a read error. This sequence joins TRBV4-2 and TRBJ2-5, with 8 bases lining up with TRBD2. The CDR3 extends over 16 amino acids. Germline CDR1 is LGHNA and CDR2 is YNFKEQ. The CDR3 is CTSSQSPGLEGETQYF. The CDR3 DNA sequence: TGTACCAGCAGCCAATCTCCGGGACTAGAGGGGGAGACCCAGTACTTC.

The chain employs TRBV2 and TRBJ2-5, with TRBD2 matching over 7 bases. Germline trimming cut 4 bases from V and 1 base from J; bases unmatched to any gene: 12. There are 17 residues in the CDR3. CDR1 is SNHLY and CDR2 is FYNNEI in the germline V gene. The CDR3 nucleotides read TGTGCCAGCAGTGTTGGGGCGGGCGGGAGAAGCCAAGAGACCCAGTACTTC. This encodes CASSVGAGGRSQETQYF.

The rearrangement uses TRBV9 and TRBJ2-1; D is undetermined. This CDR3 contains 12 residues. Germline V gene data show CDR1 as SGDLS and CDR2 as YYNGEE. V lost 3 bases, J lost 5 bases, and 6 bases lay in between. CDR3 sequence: CASSADNNEQFF. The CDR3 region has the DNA TGTGCCAGCAGCGCCGACAACAATGAGCAGTTCTTC.

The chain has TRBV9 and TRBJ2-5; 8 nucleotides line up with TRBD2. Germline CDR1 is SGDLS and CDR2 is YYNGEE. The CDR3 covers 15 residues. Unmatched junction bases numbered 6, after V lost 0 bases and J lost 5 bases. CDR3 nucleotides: TGTGCCAGCAGCGTAGCGGGAGGGACTGTGGAGACCCAGTACTTC. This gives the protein CASSVAGGTVETQYF.

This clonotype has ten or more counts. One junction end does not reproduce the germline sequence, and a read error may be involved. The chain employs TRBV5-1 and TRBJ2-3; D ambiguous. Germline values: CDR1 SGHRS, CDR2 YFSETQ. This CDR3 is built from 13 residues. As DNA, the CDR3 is TGTGCCAGCAGTTTAAGTCCCACAGATACGCAGTATTTT. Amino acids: CASSLSPTDTQYF. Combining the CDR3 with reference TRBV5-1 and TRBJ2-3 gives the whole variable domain KAGVTQTPRYLIKTRGQQVTLSCSPISGHRSVSWYQQTPGQGLQFLFEYFSETQRNKGNFPGRFSGRQFSNSRSEMNVSTLELGDSALYLCASSLSPTDTQYFGPGTRLTVL.

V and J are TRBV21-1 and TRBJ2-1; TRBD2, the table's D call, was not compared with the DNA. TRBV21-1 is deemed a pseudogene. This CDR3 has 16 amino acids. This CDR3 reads CASSKPTSGSYNEQFF. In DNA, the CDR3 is TGTGCCAGCAGCAAACCCACTAGCGGCTCCTACAATGAGCAGTTCTTC.